These 28 T cell receptor beta chains originate from one sample sequenced in a study of cytomegalovirus exposure and HLA in healthy donors. Generated by immunoSEQ multiplex PCR, the TCRdb table keeps only in-frame clones and is missing some. The sample comprises 150,000 to 160,000 clones, about 82% of which are singletons, and over 2% rests with the top ten. Sequencing input: PBMCs. The source of these receptors is a human donor in good health.

The gene calls are TRBV11-2 and TRBJ2-7, with D maybe TRBD1 (6 bases). Germline assignment: CDR1 SGHAT and CDR2 FQNNGV. The CDR3 runs 16 residues. V lost 0 bases, J lost 5 bases, and 17 bases lay in between. CDR3 sequence reads: CASSLEGAKSRDEQYF. The CDR3 nucleotides are TGTGCCAGCAGCTTAGAGGGGGCGAAGTCGCGAGACGAGCAGTACTTC.

The chain uses TRBV19 and TRBJ2-7; maybe TRBD1 (6 bases). Germline CDR1 LNHDA, CDR2 SQIVND (reference sequence). V dropped 3 bases and J dropped 3 bases, with 15 bases sitting between them. CDR3 length: 15 amino acids. CDR3 protein: CASSIRTAQNYEQYF. The CDR3 DNA follows: TGTGCCAGTAGTATCCGGACAGCCCAGAACTACGAGCAGTACTTC. The complete variable domain, with remaining parts taken from reference TRBV19 and TRBJ2-7, reads DGGITQSPKYLFRKEGQNVTLSCEQNLNHDAMYWYRQDPGQGLRLIYYSQIVNDFQKGDIAEGYSVSREKKESFPLTVTSAQKNPTAFYLCASSIRTAQNYEQYFGPGTRLTVT.

The DNA for the CDR3 is TGTGCCAGCAGCTTAGGGGGGACAGGCAGGCGAAACTATGGCTACACCTTC. Protein sequence: CASSLGGTGRRNYGYTF. The chain has TRBV11-2 and TRBJ1-2; 8 nucleotides agree with TRBD1. This CDR3 comprises 17 residues. V trimming: 1 base; J trimming: 2 bases; junction bases outside the gene matches: 9. Germline lookup yields CDR1 SGHAT and CDR2 FQNNGV.

J is TRBJ2-6 and V is TRBV27; D remains ambiguous. Germline V gene sequence: CDR1 MNHEY, CDR2 SMNVEV (reference sequence). This CDR3 contains 18 residues. The V and J ends lost 0 bases and 0 bases respectively, with 12 bases between them. This chain's CDR3 is CASSLSWSQLSGANVLTF. The CDR3, as DNA: TGTGCCAGCAGTTTATCCTGGTCACAGCTCTCTGGGGCCAACGTCCTGACTTTC. Filled out from reference TRBV27 and TRBJ2-6, the complete variable domain reads EAQVTQNPRYLITVTGKKLTVTCSQNMNHEYMSWYRQDPGLGLRQIYYSMNVEVTDKGDVPEGYKVSRKEKRNFPLILESPSPNQTSLYFCASSLSWSQLSGANVLTFGAGSRLTVL.

Only one count was recorded for this clone. The genes are TRBV27 and TRBJ1-1; tentatively, D is TRBD1 (5 bases). The CDR3 loop spans 14 amino acids. Trimming removed 4 bases from V and 10 bases from J, with 19 bases in between. CDR1 and CDR2 from the germline V gene are MNHEY and SMNVEV (reference sequence). The CDR3: CASSSRTRISLAFF. The CDR3, as DNA: TGTGCCAGCAGTTCAAGGACACGGATAAGTTTAGCTTTCTTT.

The CDR3 region is CAWNRGYNTGELFF. CDR3 bases: TGTGCCTGGAACAGGGGCTACAACACCGGGGAGCTGTTTTTT. The genes are TRBV30 and TRBJ2-2; TRBD1 agrees at 7 bases. The length of the CDR3 is 14 residues. V was pared by 4 bases and J by 2 bases, with 4 bases of the junction left unmatched. Germline V gene data show CDR1 as GTSNPN and CDR2 as SVGIG (reference sequence).

The rearrangement joins TRBV30 to TRBJ2-5; weak D call: TRBD1 (5 bases). The CDR3 runs 13 residues. Looked up from germline, CDR1 is GTSNPN and CDR2 is SVGIG (reference sequence). V lost 1 base and J lost 2, with 8 bases in between. The CDR3 loop reads CAWSGGRQETQYF. The CDR3 DNA reads as TGTGCCTGGAGTGGGGGCAGGCAAGAGACCCAGTACTTC.

This chain links TRBV9 with TRBJ2-7, with D maybe TRBD1 (6 bases). This CDR3 is built from 14 residues. The germline V gene encodes CDR1 SGDLS and CDR2 YYNGEE. V shed 4 bases and J shed 2 bases, with 13 bases lying between them. The CDR3 spells CASSPTWTAYEQYF. CDR3 nucleotide sequence: TGTGCCAGCAGCCCCACCTGGACAGCCTACGAGCAGTACTTC.

The V gene is TRBV2, the J gene TRBJ2-1; tentative D call: TRBD1 (6 bases). V was shortened by 8 bases and J by 7 bases, with 12 bases between the two germline ends. The germline gives CDR1 SNHLY, CDR2 FYNNEI. The CDR3 contains 12 residues. The DNA of the CDR3 is TGTGCCAGCGGTACAGGGTGGAATGAGCAGTTCTTC. This encodes CASGTGWNEQFF.

V and J are TRBV28 and TRBJ2-2, with 7 bases lining up with TRBD1. The CDR3 runs 16 residues. V lost 6 bases and J lost 2; bases outside the gene matches: 9. Germline assignment: CDR1 MDHEN and CDR2 SYDVKM. CDR3 bases: TGTGCCAGCAGACCACGACAGGGCGTCAACACCGGGGAGCTGTTTTTT. Translating gives CASRPRQGVNTGELFF.

This chain links TRBV6-1 with TRBJ2-7, with 9 bases identical to TRBD1. V trimming: 0 bases; J trimming: 6 bases; junction bases outside the gene matches: 9. This CDR3 region has 16 residues. Germline-derived CDR1 and CDR2 are MNHNS and SASEGT. The CDR3 nucleotides read TGTGCCAGCAGTGAAGCATTGGGACAGGGAACAGGCGAGCAGTACTTC. This encodes CASSEALGQGTGEQYF.

This clone was counted once. The chain couples TRBV28 to TRBJ2-1; D may be TRBD1 (7 bases). The CDR3 consists of 16 residues. Germline V gene sequence: CDR1 MDHEN, CDR2 SYDVKM. Trimming stripped 1 base from V and 6 bases from J, with 16 bases between. This CDR3 reads CASSLLSFQGGNEQFF. In DNA form, the CDR3 reads TGTGCCAGCAGTTTATTATCGTTTCAGGGGGGCAATGAGCAGTTCTTC.

The V gene is TRBV7-9, the J gene TRBJ2-5; D is undetermined. V was clipped by 4 bases and J by 2 bases, with 8 bases between them. This CDR3 region has 13 residues. The germline CDR1 and CDR2 sequences are SEHNR and FQNEAQ (reference sequence). Here the CDR3 DNA reads TGTGCCAGCAGCTCCACGGTACAAGAGACCCAGTACTTC. Its translation: CASSSTVQETQYF.

This clone was counted once. The CDR3 DNA is TGTGCCAGCAGTGAAGTTGCGGGGGCCGGCACCGGGGAGCTGTTTTTT. Protein sequence: CASSEVAGAGTGELFF. The chain links TRBV6-1 to TRBJ2-2; D may be TRBD2 (7 bases). This CDR3 spans 16 amino acids. V shed 1 base and J shed 4 bases, with 13 bases lying between them. Germline V lookup: CDR1 MNHNS, CDR2 SASEGT.

The V gene is TRBV28, the J gene TRBJ2-3, with 12 bases lining up with TRBD2. V shed 3 bases, J shed 3 bases, and the junction held 13 bases outside the gene matches. This CDR3 contains 19 residues. The germline V gene encodes CDR1 MDHEN and CDR2 SYDVKM. CDR3 sequence: CASSFNRLTSGRSTDTQYF. The CDR3 region has the DNA TGTGCCAGCAGTTTTAATCGTCTGACTAGCGGGAGATCAACAGATACGCAGTATTTT.

The table lists this clone with a count of one. The rearrangement uses TRBV15 and TRBJ1-5; D not certain. Trimming removed 1 base from V and 6 bases from J, with 16 bases in between. This CDR3 is 16 amino acids long. Germline V gives CDR1 LNHNV, CDR2 YYDKDF (reference sequence). This CDR3 reads CATSRVRRTRGQPQHF. As DNA, the CDR3 is TGTGCCACCAGCAGAGTCAGGAGGACTCGAGGTCAGCCCCAGCATTTT.

J is TRBJ2-2 and V is TRBV9, with TRBD1 matching over 7 bases. The CDR3 is 16 residues long. After removal of 0 bases from V and 1 base from J, the junction contained 3 bases not matched to a gene. Germline lookup yields CDR1 SGDLS and CDR2 YYNGEE. For the CDR3, the DNA is TGTGCCAGCAGCGTAGTAAGGGACAGGAACACCGGGGAGCTGTTTTTT. Translating gives CASSVVRDRNTGELFF.

This chain uses TRBV7-9 with TRBJ1-1; tentatively, D is TRBD1 (6 bases). V gave up 3 bases and J gave up 4 bases, with 12 bases separating them. This CDR3 comprises 14 residues. Germline assignment: CDR1 SEHNR and CDR2 FQNEAQ (reference sequence). CDR3 DNA: TGTGCCAGCAGCTTCAGGGGTACGTCCACTGAAGCTTTCTTT. Translating it yields CASSFRGTSTEAFF.

The CDR3 sequence is CASSPGGFGNTIYF. The CDR3 DNA reads as TGTGCCAGCAGTCCCGGGGGATTTGGAAACACCATATATTTT. The chain is built from TRBV27 and TRBJ1-3; tentatively, D is TRBD1 (5 bases). The CDR3 runs to 14 residues. CDR1 is MNHEY, CDR2 SMNVEV, per germline (reference sequence). Trimming took off 5 bases at V and 3 bases at J, with 11 bases between the two ends.

This chain connects TRBV2 to TRBJ1-4; D not certain. This CDR3 is built from 13 residues. The V gene lost 6 bases and the J gene lost 5 bases, with 10 bases spanning the gap. The germline V gene has CDR1 SNHLY and CDR2 FYNNEI. The CDR3 region has the DNA TGTGCCAGCAGCGCCTACAGAAATGAAAAACTGTTTTTT. The encoded protein is CASSAYRNEKLFF.

The J gene is TRBJ1-4, the V gene TRBV30; D is possibly TRBD1 (6 bases). The CDR3 sequence is 15 residues long. In germline, CDR1 is GTSNPN, CDR2 SVGIG (reference sequence). V lost 1 base to trimming and J lost 0 bases, with 9 bases between them. This chain's CDR3 is CAWSADSATNEKLFF. CDR3 nucleotides: TGTGCCTGGAGTGCGGACAGTGCAACTAATGAAAAACTGTTTTTT.

This sequence joins TRBV6-5 and TRBJ1-1, with 9 bases fitting TRBD1. The trim removed 6 bases at V and 4 bases at J, leaving 6 bases unmatched. The CDR3 covers 14 residues. Germline V gene sequence: CDR1 MNHEY, CDR2 SVGAGI. CDR3 sequence (DNA): TGTGCCAGCAGCCCACAGGGGGCAAGCACTGAAGCTTTCTTT. This gives the protein CASSPQGASTEAFF.

The CDR3 reads CASRNRETRNEQFF. CDR3 sequence (DNA): TGTGCCAGCAGGAACAGGGAGACAAGGAATGAGCAGTTCTTC. The chain couples TRBV2 to TRBJ2-1, with D possibly matching TRBD1 (6 bases). CDR1 is SNHLY and CDR2 is FYNNEI in the germline V gene. V lost 6 bases to trimming and J lost 7 bases, with 16 bases between them. The CDR3 runs to 14 residues. The whole variable domain, filled in from reference TRBV2 and TRBJ2-1, reads EPEVTQTPSHQVTQMGQEVILRCVPISNHLYFYWYRQILGQKVEFLVSFYNNEISEKSEIFDDQFSVERPDGSNFTLKIRSTKLEDSAMYFCASRNRETRNEQFFGPGTRLTVL.

Only a few counts were recorded for this clone. The CDR3 bases are TGTGCCAGCAGCTACAGGCGAAATTCCTACGAGCAGTACTTC. Its protein is CASSYRRNSYEQYF. The chain has TRBV7-2 and TRBJ2-7, with D possibly TRBD1 on 5 matching bases. The CDR3 contains 14 residues. V lost 4 bases and J lost 1, with 11 bases in between. Germline V gives CDR1 SGHTA, CDR2 FQGNSA.

V is TRBV2 and J is TRBJ1-5; D gene uncertain. Trimming pared 5 bases from V and 2 bases from J, leaving 10 bases between. The CDR3 covers 14 residues. Germline loops: CDR1 SNHLY, CDR2 FYNNEI. Here the CDR3 DNA reads TGTGCCAGCAGTCGTGGTGAGGGCAATCAGCCCCAGCATTTT. Residues: CASSRGEGNQPQHF.

The chain uses TRBV7-6 and TRBJ2-7; 9 bases line up with TRBD1. Trimming at V came to 5 bases and at J to 5 bases, leaving 7 bases not matched to a gene. The CDR3 is 14 amino acids. CDR1 is SGHVS and CDR2 is FNYEAQ in the germline V gene. The CDR3 DNA is TGTGCCAGCAGCCTCCGGGACAGGGCCAACGAGCAGTACTTC. Translated, it gives CASSLRDRANEQYF. The variable domain in full, with the rest retrieved from reference TRBV7-6 and TRBJ2-7, is GAGVSQSPRYKVTKRGQDVALRCDPISGHVSLYWYRQALGQGPEFLTYFNYEAQQDKSGLPNDRFSAERPEGSISTLTIQRTEQRDSAMYRCASSLRDRANEQYFGPGTRLTVT.

A note on this clone: One junction end does not reproduce the germline sequence, and a read error may be involved. V is TRBV11-3 and J is TRBJ2-2, with D maybe TRBD2 (6 bases). Germline-derived CDR1 and CDR2 are SGHNT and YENEEA. The CDR3 is 17 residues long. CDR3 sequence reads: CASSSPWGETNTGELFF. Written as DNA, the CDR3 is TGTGCCAGCAGCTCCCCCTGGGGGGAAACGAATACCGGGGAGCTGTTTTTT.

V usage is TRBV9 and J usage is TRBJ2-1; TRBD1 might be the D (5 bases). Germline CDR1 is SGDLS and CDR2 is YYNGEE. Trimming cost V 4 bases and J 0 bases, with 14 bases left between them. The CDR3 is 16 amino acids. The CDR3 loop is CASSPRVLTSYNEQFF. The DNA for the CDR3 is TGTGCCAGCAGCCCCAGGGTATTAACCTCCTACAATGAGCAGTTCTTC.